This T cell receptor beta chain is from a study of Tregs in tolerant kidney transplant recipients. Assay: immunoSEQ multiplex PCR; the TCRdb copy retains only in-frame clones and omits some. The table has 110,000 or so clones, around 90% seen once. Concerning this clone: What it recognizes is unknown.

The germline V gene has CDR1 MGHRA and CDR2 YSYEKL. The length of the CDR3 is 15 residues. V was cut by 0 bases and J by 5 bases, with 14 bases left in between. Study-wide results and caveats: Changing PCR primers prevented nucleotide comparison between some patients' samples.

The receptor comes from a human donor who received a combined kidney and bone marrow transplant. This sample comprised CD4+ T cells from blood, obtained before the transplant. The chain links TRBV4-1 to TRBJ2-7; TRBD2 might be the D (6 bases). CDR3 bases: TGCGCCAGCAGCCAAGAGAGGACGCGGAGGGACGAGCAGTACTTC. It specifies CASSQERTRRDEQYF.